This TCR beta chain is drawn from a study of T cell changes during pregnancy in multiple sclerosis. The germline V gene encodes CDR1 LNHDA and CDR2 SQIVND (reference sequence). V lost 7 bases and J 11 bases, leaving 14 bases between the germline ends. The CDR3 covers 11 residues. Assay: immunoSEQ multiplex PCR; the TCRdb copy retains only in-frame clones and omits some. The data show approximately 66,000 clones, about 91% seen once. The sequence derives from a female donor with multiple sclerosis, enrolled in a pregnancy study. The V gene is TRBV19, the J gene TRBJ1-1; a weak D match, TRBD1 (5 bases). The sequencing used CD8+ T cells from peripheral blood mononuclear cells, collected before pregnancy. CDR3 region: CASTAGRFAFF. The CDR3 DNA is TGTGCCAGTACAGCAGGGAGGTTTGCTTTCTTT.